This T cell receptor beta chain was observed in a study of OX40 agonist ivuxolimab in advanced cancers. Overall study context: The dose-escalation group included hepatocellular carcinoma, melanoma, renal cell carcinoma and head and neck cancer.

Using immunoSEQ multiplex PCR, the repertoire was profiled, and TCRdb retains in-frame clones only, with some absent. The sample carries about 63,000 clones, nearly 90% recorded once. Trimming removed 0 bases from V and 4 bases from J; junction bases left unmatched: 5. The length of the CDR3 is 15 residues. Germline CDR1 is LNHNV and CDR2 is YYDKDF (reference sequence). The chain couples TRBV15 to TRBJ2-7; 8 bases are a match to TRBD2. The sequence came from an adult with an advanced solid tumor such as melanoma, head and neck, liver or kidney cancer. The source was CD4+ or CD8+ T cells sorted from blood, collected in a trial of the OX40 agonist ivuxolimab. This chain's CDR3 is CATSRDLAGTYEQYF. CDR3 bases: TGTGCCACCAGCAGAGACCTAGCGGGTACATACGAGCAGTACTTC. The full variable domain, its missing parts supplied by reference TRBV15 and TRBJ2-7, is DAMVIQNPRYQVTQFGKPVTLSCSQTLNHNVMYWYQQKSSQAPKLLFHYYDKDFNNEADTPDNFQSRRPNTSFCFLDIRSPGLGDTAMYLCATSRDLAGTYEQYFGPGTRLTVT.